This T cell receptor beta chain originates from a study of CXCR3-negative and CXCR3-positive naive CD8 T cells. The study, taken as a whole, reports: TRB CDR3 properties indicated TCR strength, while surface CD5 was similar across naive subsets. PBMCs showed partially decreased CXCR3 expression after cryopreservation, and most assays used fresh PBMCs.

Germline values: CDR1 DFQATT, CDR2 SNEGSKA (reference sequence). CDR3 length equals 19 residues. Via 5' RACE with UMI labels, TRB cDNA libraries were prepared. From the 5' RACE reads, TCRdb lists one entry per CDR3 protein and no DNA. This sample's table reports 55,000 to 65,000 distinct CDR3 sequences. Note on this clonotype: Its specificity is unknown.

The origin of this receptor is a human donor in good health. Some clones in this sample may be carry-over from other donors' samples. The sample taken for sequencing was naive CXCR3- CD8+ T cells from blood. Subset given: CD45RO-CCR7+CD27+CD95- naive CD8+ T cells lacking CXCR3 (TNR3-). This chain links TRBV20-1 with TRBJ2-1; without DNA, the TCRdb call of TRBD2 cannot be checked. The CDR3 is CSARDVNGGARKFHNEQFF.